This T cell receptor (beta chain) was recorded in a study of shared clonotypes between healthy human individuals. V was clipped by 4 bases and J by 7 bases, with 10 bases between them. Germline values: CDR1 LNHDA, CDR2 SQIVND (reference sequence). This CDR3 is 13 amino acids long. This clone came up many times. Its cognate antigen is unknown. Several immunoSEQ 96-well plates shared each subset's DNA, each plate a replicate. Assay used: immunoSEQ multiplex PCR; TCRdb lists only in-frame clones, some missing. The sample holds some 660,000 clones, 60% to 75% seen once. Study-wide results and caveats: Clonotypes which were not shared had lower generation probabilities than clonotypes that all four donors shared.

CD4+ cells underwent separation, giving CD45RA+ naive and CD45RA-negative memory subsets. The rearrangement joins TRBV19 to TRBJ2-2, with D unclear. The sequenced sample was memory CD4+ T cells sorted from blood. Subset of the sample: CD45RA-negative fraction. The receptor was isolated from a woman in her 30s in good health. As DNA, the CDR3 is TGTGCCAGTAGTAAGTTCGGAGACGGGGAGCTGTTTTTT. Its translation: CASSKFGDGELFF.